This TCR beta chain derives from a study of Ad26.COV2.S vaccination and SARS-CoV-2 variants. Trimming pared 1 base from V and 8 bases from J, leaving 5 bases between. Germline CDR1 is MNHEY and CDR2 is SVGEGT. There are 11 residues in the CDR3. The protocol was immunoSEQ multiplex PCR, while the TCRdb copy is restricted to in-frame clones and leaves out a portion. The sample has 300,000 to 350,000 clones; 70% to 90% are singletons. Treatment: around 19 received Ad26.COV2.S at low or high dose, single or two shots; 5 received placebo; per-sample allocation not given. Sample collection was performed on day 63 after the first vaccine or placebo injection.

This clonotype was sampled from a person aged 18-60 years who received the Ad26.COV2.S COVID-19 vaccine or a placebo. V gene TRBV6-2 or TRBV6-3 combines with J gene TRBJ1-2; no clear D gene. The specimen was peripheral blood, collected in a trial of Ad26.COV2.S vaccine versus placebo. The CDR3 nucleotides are TGTGCCAGCAGTTACTACCAGGGCTACACCTTC. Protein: CASSYYQGYTF.